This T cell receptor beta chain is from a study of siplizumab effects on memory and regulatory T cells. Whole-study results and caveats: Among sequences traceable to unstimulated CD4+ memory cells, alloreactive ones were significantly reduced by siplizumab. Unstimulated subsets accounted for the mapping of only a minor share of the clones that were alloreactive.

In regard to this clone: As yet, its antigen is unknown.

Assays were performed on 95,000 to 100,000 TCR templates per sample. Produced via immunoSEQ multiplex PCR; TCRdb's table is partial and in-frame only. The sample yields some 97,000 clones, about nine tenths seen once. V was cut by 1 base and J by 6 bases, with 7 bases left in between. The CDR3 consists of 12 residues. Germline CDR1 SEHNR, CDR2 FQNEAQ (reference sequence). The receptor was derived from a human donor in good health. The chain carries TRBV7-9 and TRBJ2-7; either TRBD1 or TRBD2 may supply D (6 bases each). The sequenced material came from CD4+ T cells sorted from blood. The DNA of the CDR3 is TGTGCCAGCAGCTTAGAGGGGGGCGAGCAGTACTTC. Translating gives CASSLEGGEQYF.